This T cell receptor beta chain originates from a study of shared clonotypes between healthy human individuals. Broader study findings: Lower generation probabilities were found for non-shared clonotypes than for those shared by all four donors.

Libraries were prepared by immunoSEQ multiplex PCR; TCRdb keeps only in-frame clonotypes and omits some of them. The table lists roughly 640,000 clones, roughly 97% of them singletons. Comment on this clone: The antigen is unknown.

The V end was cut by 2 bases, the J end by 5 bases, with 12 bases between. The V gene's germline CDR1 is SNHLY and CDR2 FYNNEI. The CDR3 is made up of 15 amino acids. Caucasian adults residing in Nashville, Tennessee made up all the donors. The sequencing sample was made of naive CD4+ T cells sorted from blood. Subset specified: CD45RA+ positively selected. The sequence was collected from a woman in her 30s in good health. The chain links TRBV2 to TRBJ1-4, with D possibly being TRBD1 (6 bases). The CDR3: CASSELGTPNEKLFF. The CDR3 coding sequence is TGTGCCAGCAGTGAACTTGGGACACCGAATGAAAAACTGTTTTTT.